The entry below gives a single T cell receptor (beta chain) sequence along with its context. Which antigen it targets is not known. Per-base qualities were not stored, and no clone one base away is much larger. What the treatment or condition label conveys for this sample: randomized to nivolumab then ipilimumab (arm A) or the reverse (arm B). No trial patient had received prior DNA-damaging chemotherapy. A FACS Aria II flow cytometer was used to sort live CD3+CD8+ cells that were negative for CD19 and CD56 from thawed PBMCs. Samples came from patients with melanoma in CheckMate 064, a randomized, open-label phase II trial of sequential checkpoint blockade. Peripheral blood mononuclear cells were collected by leukapheresis, purified with Ficoll-Paque, and frozen in human serum with around 9.8% DMSO. Immediately after sorting, the purity of the sorted blood CD3+CD8+ cells was confirmed to be >98%, and DNA was then extracted.

The data stem from a study of sequential checkpoint blockade in melanoma (dated by TCRdb to between 2018 and 2021). Some background on the complete study: Patients were randomized 1:1 to first-line nivolumab followed by ipilimumab (arm A) or ipilimumab followed by nivolumab (arm B). Maintenance nivolumab was given following each of the two trial sequences.

Overall results and qualifications from the work: Larger, independent patient cohorts are needed to validate the response-prediction model that combines TCR metrics and mutation burden.

TCRbeta CDR3 regions were immunosequenced from genomic DNA with the immunoSEQ Assay. Genomic DNA was amplified by bias-controlled multiplex PCR before high-throughput sequencing. In the authors' own workflow: To quantify the absolute abundance of each unique TCRbeta CDR3 region, the sequences were collapsed and filtered. Clonality, defined as 1 minus Pielou's evenness, was calculated using only productive rearrangements. A previously published method was used to identify clones whose frequencies were significantly greater in on-treatment samples than in baseline samples. The source is immuneACCESS, and TCRdb retained only in-frame sequences with V and J called. Part of the clones is not carried over; for the studies checked, unresolved V genes explain less than half of this, and the remainder is unexplained. V, J and clone size were drawn from that table, and D and trimming were deduced from the DNA. For this sample the table gives approximately 23,000 clones, of which roughly 80% were detected only once. In total, the top ten clones hold around 25% of the sample.

The CDR3 covers 15 residues, taking in both the cysteine and the phenylalanine. The kept DNA is CDR3 alone, 45 bases in frame from the first base. Per the germline V gene, SGDLS is the CDR1 and YYNGEE is the CDR2. Unmatched junction bases come to 3, with V trimmed by 4 bases and J by 0 bases. The sample was CD8+ T cells sorted from blood (inferred from file names), taken from a patient given nivolumab and ipilimumab in sequence. The chain employs TRBV9 and TRBJ2-1; 8 bases in between match TRBD2. The sequence was collected from a human donor with melanoma. At the DNA level, the sequence is TGTGCCAGCAGCCCAGCGGGAGTCTCCTACAATGAGCAGTTCTTC. Translated, it reads CASSPAGVSYNEQFF.